This TCR beta chain was documented in a study of shared clonotypes between healthy human individuals. The study's findings and limits: On the whole, naive subsets had larger estimated richness than memory subsets had.

CDR1 and CDR2 (germline): MNHEY, SMNVEV (reference sequence). CDR3 length: 15 amino acids. V was cut by 4 bases and J by 6 bases, with 18 bases left in between. TCRdb keeps only in-frame clones here, not all; method: immunoSEQ multiplex PCR. The repertoire holds roughly 600,000 clones, with about 98% as singletons. As concerns this clone: The antigen is not known.

CD45RO-negative, CCR7-selected cells formed the naive CD8 fraction, which excluded terminally differentiated effector memory CD45RA+ cells. The sequence was obtained from a man aged 30 to 39 in good health. The chain recombines TRBV27 with TRBJ1-2, with a possible D match to TRBD1 (5 bases). Sequenced: naive CD8+ T cells sorted from blood. CDR3 protein: CASSSGRRQSNGYTF. The CDR3 nucleotides are TGTGCCAGCAGTTCAGGGCGCAGACAATCCAATGGCTACACCTTC.